The 31 T cell receptor beta chains given below trace back to one sample, sequenced in a study of T-cell memory formation after mild COVID-19. Each CDR3 protein gets one entry after TCRdb re-called the 5' RACE reads with MiXCR. This sample has fewer than 250,000 distinct CDR3 sequences, with more than 9% found just once. The sequenced sample was PBMCs or a T cell subset sorted from them (not recorded which). The receptors were sampled from a young man who had mild COVID-19 (a few samples of this study predate the infection). Cell type and time point are not known.

V usage is TRBV12-3 or TRBV12-4 and J usage is TRBJ1-2; a possible D gene is TRBD1 (5 bases). This CDR3 contains 14 residues. V was clipped by 3 bases and J by 4 bases, with 12 bases between them. The CDR3 reads CASSFREGFYGYTF. CDR3 DNA sequence: TGTGCCAGCAGTTTTCGTGAGGGGTTCTATGGCTACACCTTC.

The chain combines TRBV7-8 with TRBJ2-1; TRBD1 matches 8 bases. From germline, CDR1 is SGHVS and CDR2 FQNEAQ. The CDR3 is made up of 17 amino acids. Trimming at V came to 5 bases and at J to 9 bases, leaving 18 bases not matched to a gene. CDR3 in amino acids: CASSLIGQGSFGGEQFF. In DNA, the CDR3 is TGTGCCAGCAGCCTGATCGGACAGGGTTCCTTCGGGGGTGAGCAGTTCTTC.

There are many counts of this clonotype. The chain recombines TRBV7-9 with TRBJ2-7; perhaps TRBD1 as D (5 bases). Per the germline V gene, CDR1 is SEHNR and CDR2 is FQNEAQ (reference sequence). The CDR3 sequence is 12 residues long. V dropped 5 bases and J dropped 9 bases, with 14 bases sitting between them. The CDR3 nucleotides read TGTGCCAGCAGCCTTGACAGTTATGTGCAGTACTTC. Translated, it gives CASSLDSYVQYF.

This clonotype was seen a handful of times. The DNA of the CDR3 is TGCGCCAGCAGTCATGCCGGGGTCGGATATTCACCCCTCCACTTT. Encoded protein: CASSHAGVGYSPLHF. This chain links TRBV23-1 with TRBJ1-6; D is unclear. TRBV23-1 is an ORF for which the function is uncertain. The CDR3 runs 15 residues. The V gene lost 3 bases and the J gene lost 8 bases, with 14 bases spanning the gap.

Ten or more counts support this clonotype. The chain is built from TRBV6-2 or TRBV6-3 and TRBJ2-3, with TRBD2 identical over 9 bases. Germline-derived CDR1 and CDR2 are MNHEY and SVGEGT. The V and J ends lost 7 bases and 4 bases, in that order; junction bases with no gene match: 12. The CDR3 loop spans 16 amino acids. CDR3 sequence: CASTLRRTSVPDTQYF. Written as DNA, the CDR3 is TGTGCCAGCACCCTACGGCGGACTAGCGTTCCAGATACGCAGTATTTT.

The chain uses TRBV6-6 and TRBJ1-3; D is ambiguous. The germline gives CDR1 MNHNY, CDR2 SVGAGI (reference sequence). Trimming removed 8 bases at V and 0 bases at J, with 8 bases between. The CDR3 is 13 amino acids. The CDR3 region is CASGGSSGNTIYF. As DNA, the CDR3 is TGTGCCAGCGGAGGATCCTCTGGAAACACCATATATTTT.

CDR3 sequence (DNA): TGTGCCAGCAGATTAAGGGGAATTCTTGGCACAGATACGCAGTATTTT. Its translation is CASRLRGILGTDTQYF. The chain carries TRBV11-2 and TRBJ2-3; perhaps TRBD1 as D (5 bases). The CDR3 is 16 residues long. Germline CDR1 SGHAT, CDR2 FQNNGV. With 6 bases removed from V and 1 base from J, the gap between germline ends came to 17 bases.

The chain links TRBV10-1 to TRBJ1-2; the D gene is possibly TRBD1 (5 bases). Germline-derived CDR1 and CDR2 are WNHNN and SYGVQD (reference sequence). Between the trimmed V and J ends, which lost 4 bases and 2 bases, there was a span of 8 bases. CDR3 size: 13 residues. CDR3 protein: CASSGQTNYGYTF. The CDR3 nucleotides read TGCGCCAGCAGTGGACAGACCAACTATGGCTACACCTTC.

This clonotype appeared a few times. The V call is TRBV7-9, the J call TRBJ2-3, with D unresolved. Germline CDR1 is SEHNR and CDR2 is FQNEAQ (reference sequence). Deletions cut 1 base from V and 6 bases from J, with 8 bases between. The CDR3 has 13 amino acids. The CDR3 sequence is CASSLGKLDTQYF. The CDR3 DNA reads TGTGCCAGCAGCTTAGGGAAGCTCGATACGCAGTATTTT.

This chain connects TRBV7-9 to TRBJ2-5, with no clear D. The CDR3 has 12 amino acids. Deletions cut 10 bases from V and 7 bases from J, with 16 bases between. The V gene's germline CDR1 is SEHNR and CDR2 FQNEAQ (reference sequence). CDR3: CATERSGWTQYF. DNA for the CDR3: TGTGCCACGGAAAGGTCGGGCTGGACCCAGTACTTC.

The chain uses TRBV5-1 and TRBJ1-1; 8 nucleotides align to TRBD1. V was clipped by 3 bases and J by 4 bases; unmatched bases: 8. Germline CDR1 is SGHRS and CDR2 is YFSETQ. This CDR3 is 15 amino acids long. CDR3 bases: TGCGCCAGCAGCTCCGACAGGGGAGGATTCACTGAAGCTTTCTTT. Its translation is CASSSDRGGFTEAFF.

Only a few counts were recorded for this clonotype. The chain employs TRBV6-6 and TRBJ2-2; D is uncertain. The CDR3 sequence is 13 residues long. The V gene lost 3 bases and the J gene lost 6 bases, with 8 bases spanning the gap. CDR1 is MNHNY, CDR2 SVGAGI, per germline (reference sequence). The DNA of the CDR3 is TGTGCCAGCAGTTATCTTACAGCCGGGGAGCTGTTTTTT. Amino acids: CASSYLTAGELFF.

This clonotype was seen many times. The V gene is TRBV12-3 or TRBV12-4, the J gene TRBJ2-7; D ambiguous. The CDR3 is 17 amino acids. Trimming left V 6 bases short and J 0 bases short, with 21 bases between. This CDR3 is CASRIGSGSHFSYEQYF. The CDR3 DNA is TGTGCCAGCAGGATTGGATCTGGCAGCCATTTCTCCTACGAGCAGTACTTC.

This clonotype was counted only a few times. The chain carries TRBV6-5 and TRBJ2-5; 7 bases map to TRBD1. CDR3 length: 12 amino acids. The germline V gene encodes CDR1 MNHEY and CDR2 SVGAGI. V dropped 7 bases and J dropped 9; count of bases not matched to a gene: 8. CDR3 sequence: CASTGDSEAQYF. The CDR3 nucleotides read TGTGCCAGCACCGGGGACAGTGAGGCCCAGTACTTC.

This clonotype came up many times. The CDR3 protein is CASSLVARETQYF. CDR3 DNA: TGTGCCAGCAGCTTGGTAGCCCGAGAGACCCAGTACTTC. V is TRBV7-9 and J is TRBJ2-5; D not resolved. The length of the CDR3 is 13 residues. The germline gives CDR1 SEHNR, CDR2 FQNEAQ (reference sequence). The germline V and J ends were trimmed by 3 bases and 4 bases, with 9 bases remaining between them.

This clonotype was seen repeatedly, ten times or more. The genes are TRBV7-2 and TRBJ2-2; 7 positions match TRBD2. The J segment lost 6 bases and the V segment lost 4 bases, leaving 2 bases of the junction unmatched. The CDR3 sequence is 13 residues long. CDR1 SGHTA and CDR2 FQGNSA come from the germline V gene. This CDR3 reads CASSSGLPGELFF. DNA of the CDR3: TGTGCCAGCAGCTCGGGACTACCCGGGGAGCTGTTTTTT.

CDR3 in DNA: TGTGCCAGCAGTTTAGGGGGGGCGCAGGGCTATGGCTACACCTTC. It codes for CASSLGGAQGYGYTF. The chain is built from TRBV28 and TRBJ1-2; possible D gene TRBD1, 6 bases. Germline CDR1 is MDHEN and CDR2 is SYDVKM. Trimming stripped 2 bases from V and 4 bases from J, with 14 bases between. This CDR3 is 15 amino acids long.

This clonotype was picked up many times. The chain is built from TRBV3-1 and TRBJ2-1; 9 bases fit TRBD2. Germline V CDR1 and CDR2: LGHDT, YNNKEL (reference sequence). J was trimmed by 3 bases and V by 6 bases; bases with no gene match: 9. The CDR3 totals 16 residues. This CDR3 reads CASRQAGGGNYNEQFF. As DNA, the CDR3 is TGTGCCAGCAGACAGGCGGGAGGGGGGAACTACAATGAGCAGTTCTTC.

A few counts support this clonotype. This may be a read error: a much more frequent sequence differs by one nucleotide. The genes are TRBV5-6 and TRBJ1-6; D unclear. Germline-derived CDR1 and CDR2 are SGHDT and YYEEEE. The CDR3 is made up of 12 amino acids. V shed 6 bases and J shed 0 bases, with 1 base lying between them. The CDR3 DNA reads as TGTGCCAGCACCTCCTATAATTCACCCCTCCACTTT. Its translation is CASTSYNSPLHF.

This clonotype was seen a few times. The chain couples TRBV19 to TRBJ1-5, with D hard to call. V lost 3 bases and J lost 5, with 11 bases in between. This CDR3 contains 14 residues. Germline V gene lookup returns CDR1 LNHDA and CDR2 SQIVND (reference sequence). The CDR3 loop is CASSIPGRDQPQHF. The CDR3 DNA reads TGTGCCAGTAGTATTCCCGGGAGGGATCAGCCCCAGCATTTT.

The chain carries TRBV2 and TRBJ2-5; 10 nucleotides line up with TRBD2. J was trimmed by 5 bases and V by 6 bases; bases with no gene match: 12. The CDR3 is made up of 16 amino acids. Germline V lookup: CDR1 SNHLY, CDR2 FYNNEI. Written as DNA, the CDR3 is TGTGCCAGCAGGACGACTAGCGGGTCGGTTGGGGAGACCCAGTACTTC. This gives the protein CASRTTSGSVGETQYF.

The chain combines TRBV5-6 with TRBJ2-1; 14 nucleotides align to TRBD2. The CDR3 consists of 16 residues. CDR1 is SGHDT, CDR2 YYEEEE, per germline. With V trimmed by 5 bases and J by 3 bases, 4 bases remained unmatched. The CDR3 region is CASSRLAGGLYNEQFF. The DNA of the CDR3 is TGTGCCAGCAGTCGACTAGCGGGGGGGCTCTACAATGAGCAGTTCTTC.

This clonotype has just a few counts. The V call is TRBV2, the J call TRBJ1-3, with D unresolved. CDR1 and CDR2 (germline): SNHLY, FYNNEI. Trimming left V 4 bases short and J 8 bases short, with 6 bases between. CDR3 size: 11 residues. The CDR3 spells CASSVRDTIYF. Written as DNA, the CDR3 is TGTGCCAGCAGTGTAAGGGACACCATATATTTT.

This clonotype was detected only a few times. The chain carries TRBV5-1 and TRBJ2-7; the match to TRBD2 covers 7 bases. V lost 1 base, J lost 5 bases, and 12 bases stayed unmatched. The CDR3 covers 16 residues. Germline loops: CDR1 SGHRS, CDR2 YFSETQ. This CDR3 is CASSLNYQGLTDEQYF. CDR3 nucleotides: TGCGCCAGCAGCTTGAATTATCAGGGACTAACCGACGAGCAGTACTTC.

This clonotype showed up just a few times. The chain employs TRBV7-3 and TRBJ1-6; TRBD1 matches 8 bases. This CDR3 has 15 residues. CDR1 is SGHTA and CDR2 is FQGTGA in the germline V gene. Germline trimming cut 2 bases from V and 10 bases from J; bases unmatched to any gene: 7. The CDR3 DNA is TGTGCCAGCAGCTTAGGGACAGGCCATGCCTCACCCCTCCACTTT. Its protein is CASSLGTGHASPLHF.

This clonotype occurred a few times. The rearrangement uses TRBV5-1 and TRBJ1-1; D gene uncertain. V gave up 0 bases and J gave up 0 bases, with 9 bases separating them. Germline V lookup: CDR1 SGHRS, CDR2 YFSETQ. The length of the CDR3 is 15 residues. In DNA form, the CDR3 reads TGCGCCAGCAGCTTGGCAGCAGACATGAACACTGAAGCTTTCTTT. This encodes CASSLAADMNTEAFF.

Worth noting for this clonotype: A read error may produce the germline difference seen at one junction end. The chain carries TRBV20-1 and TRBJ2-2, with D perhaps assigned TRBD1 or TRBD2 (6 bases each). CDR1 is DFQATT and CDR2 is SNEGSKA in the germline V gene (reference sequence). There are 13 residues in the CDR3. The CDR3 coding sequence is TGCAGTGCTGGAGAGGGGGGATACGGGGAGCTGTTTTTT. This translates into CSAGEGGYGELFF.

The chain combines TRBV5-1 with TRBJ2-3; D is ambiguous. CDR1 is SGHRS, CDR2 YFSETQ, per germline. The CDR3 spans 14 residues. V was clipped by 0 bases and J by 6 bases, with 11 bases between them. The CDR3 sequence is CASSLGHRPDTQYF. The CDR3 DNA reads as TGCGCCAGCAGCTTGGGACACCGACCTGATACGCAGTATTTT.

This clonotype was counted between two and nine times. The V and J genes are TRBV7-6 and TRBJ2-2; TRBD1 matches 8 bases. The CDR3 covers 16 residues. CDR1 is SGHVS, CDR2 FNYEAQ, per germline. With 5 bases clipped from V and 1 base from J, the junction kept 6 bases outside the gene matches. CDR3 coding DNA: TGTGCCAGCAGCAACCTGGACAGGGAGAACACCGGGGAGCTGTTTTTT. Encoded protein: CASSNLDRENTGELFF.

The chain couples TRBV11-2 to TRBJ1-2; D remains ambiguous. V was clipped by 5 bases and J by 6 bases, with 16 bases between them. This CDR3 spans 14 amino acids. Germline values: CDR1 SGHAT, CDR2 FQNNGV. CDR3 loop: CASSPNGGSDGYTF. DNA for the CDR3: TGTGCCAGCAGCCCAAATGGAGGGTCCGATGGCTACACCTTC.

The table lists this clonotype with many counts. V gene TRBV27 combines with J gene TRBJ1-6; weak D call: TRBD1 (6 bases). The germline CDR1 and CDR2 sequences are MNHEY and SMNVEV (reference sequence). The CDR3 is 13 residues long. The V end was cut by 6 bases, the J end by 9 bases, with 12 bases between. In DNA, the CDR3 is TGTGCCAGCAGCCTACAGGGATCTTCACCCCTCCACTTT. Its translation: CASSLQGSSPLHF.